The 17 T cell receptor beta chains reported below all come from one sample, sequenced in a study of sequential checkpoint blockade in melanoma. Treatment in this sample: randomized to nivolumab then ipilimumab (arm A) or the reverse (arm B). This table comes from immunoSEQ multiplex PCR, and its TCRdb copy is limited to in-frame clones, with some not included. The sample carries some 19,000 clones, under 80% recorded once. The sequences come from CD8+ T cells sorted from blood (inferred from file names), collected from a patient given nivolumab and ipilimumab in sequence. These receptors all stem from a human donor with melanoma.

The genes are TRBV6-4 and TRBJ2-3; 9 bases agree with TRBD2. Germline lookup yields CDR1 MRHNA and CDR2 SNTAGT. The CDR3 has 16 amino acids. V trimming: 0 bases; J trimming: 2 bases; junction bases outside the gene matches: 3. Here the CDR3 DNA reads TGTGCCAGCAGTGACTCGCCTAGCGGGATCACAGATACGCAGTATTTT. It encodes CASSDSPSGITDTQYF.

There are a few counts of this clone. The chain carries TRBV6-5 and TRBJ1-5; D is ambiguous. Per the germline V gene, CDR1 is MNHEY and CDR2 is SVGAGI. Trimming took 11 bases from V and 2 from J, leaving 13 bases between them. The CDR3 spans 13 residues. This chain's CDR3 is CAAQAGRNQPQHF. In DNA, the CDR3 is TGTGCCGCTCAGGCGGGCCGCAATCAGCCCCAGCATTTT.

Only one count was recorded for this clone. V gene TRBV12-5 combines with J gene TRBJ2-7, with 9 bases aligning to TRBD1. Germline lookup yields CDR1 LGHNT and CDR2 FRNRAP. The junction had 1 base not matched to a gene; V was cut back by 5 bases and J by 2 bases. This CDR3 has 13 residues. CDR3 amino acids: CASGRDRAYEQYF. CDR3 DNA: TGTGCTAGTGGTCGGGACAGGGCCTACGAGCAGTACTTC.

This clone was picked up one time. The V and J genes are TRBV9 and TRBJ1-4; TRBD1 agrees at 7 bases. J was trimmed by 4 bases and V by 4 bases; bases with no gene match: 4. The germline gives CDR1 SGDLS, CDR2 YYNGEE. This CDR3 spans 14 amino acids. In DNA form, the CDR3 reads TGTGCCAGCAGCCAGGGACAGCTTAATGAAAAACTGTTTTTT. Translation: CASSQGQLNEKLFF. Variable domain in full (rest from reference TRBV9 and TRBJ1-4): DSGVTQTPKHLITATGQRVTLRCSPRSGDLSVYWYQQSLDQGLQFLIQYYNGEERAKGNILERFSAQQFPDLHSELNLSSLELGDSALYFCASSQGQLNEKLFFGSGTQLSVL.

This clone was found once. The gene calls are TRBV5-6 and TRBJ2-3; possibly TRBD2 for D (6 bases). Looked up from germline, CDR1 is SGHDT and CDR2 is YYEEEE. The CDR3 length is 13 residues. V shed 0 bases and J shed 5 bases, with 7 bases lying between them. CDR3 in DNA: TGTGCCAGCAGCTTGGCCGGGGGAGATACGCAGTATTTT. This gives the protein CASSLAGGDTQYF.

V usage is TRBV9 and J usage is TRBJ2-7; 9 positions match TRBD1. Germline V CDR1 and CDR2: SGDLS, YYNGEE. Trimming at V came to 2 bases and at J to 4 bases, leaving 7 bases not matched to a gene. This CDR3 is 15 amino acids long. The CDR3 spells CASSVQQGAWYEQYF. CDR3 nucleotide sequence: TGTGCCAGCAGCGTCCAACAGGGGGCTTGGTACGAGCAGTACTTC.

The V gene is TRBV27, the J gene TRBJ1-2; D unclear. The CDR3 has 12 residues. CDR1 is MNHEY and CDR2 is SMNVEV in the germline V gene (reference sequence). The germline V and J ends were trimmed by 2 bases and 6 bases, with 7 bases remaining between them. The CDR3 bases are TGTGCCAGCAGTTTAGCGGGAAATGGCTACACCTTC. Translated, it gives CASSLAGNGYTF.

The chain uses TRBV7-9 and TRBJ2-1; TRBD2 matches at 8 bases. The CDR3 contains 18 residues. Germline lookup yields CDR1 SEHNR and CDR2 FQNEAQ (reference sequence). V lost 5 bases, J lost 0 bases, and 12 bases stayed unmatched. This chain's CDR3 is CASSDRAGEVSSYNEQFF. The CDR3 DNA follows: TGTGCCAGCAGCGACAGAGCGGGGGAGGTAAGCTCCTACAATGAGCAGTTCTTC.

By proportion, this clone is medium-sized. V and J are TRBV6-5 and TRBJ1-1, with D perhaps matching TRBD1 (6 bases). CDR1 is MNHEY and CDR2 is SVGAGI in the germline V gene. Trimming pared 5 bases from V and 3 bases from J, leaving 10 bases between. The CDR3 has 13 amino acids. CDR3 amino acids: CASSRQVYTEAFF. Here the CDR3 DNA reads TGTGCCAGCAGTCGACAGGTCTACACTGAAGCTTTCTTT.

The chain has TRBV9 and TRBJ2-7; 12 nucleotides agree with TRBD2. Unmatched junction bases numbered 5, after V lost 4 bases and J lost 3 bases. The CDR3 spans 15 residues. Germline V CDR1 and CDR2: SGDLS, YYNGEE. In nucleotides, the CDR3 is TGTGCCAGCAGCTTAAGGACTAGCGGGGTCTACGAGCAGTACTTC. Translated, it gives CASSLRTSGVYEQYF.

The V gene is TRBV29-1, the J gene TRBJ2-3; D may be TRBD1 (7 bases). The CDR3 is 15 amino acids. The germline gives CDR1 SQVTM, CDR2 ANQGSEA. The germline V and J ends were trimmed by 1 base and 1 base, with 12 bases remaining between them. The DNA of the CDR3 is TGCAGCGTTGAAGCCGGCAGGGGGGGCACAGATACGCAGTATTTT. As protein: CSVEAGRGGTDTQYF.

The V and J genes are TRBV9 and TRBJ2-3, with D possibly matching TRBD2 (7 bases). In germline, CDR1 is SGDLS, CDR2 YYNGEE. The CDR3 has 18 residues. V lost 1 base, J lost 3 bases, and 21 bases lay in between. The DNA for the CDR3 is TGTGCCAGCAGCGTACCCCGCGGGGGCCACTTGGGTACAGATACGCAGTATTTT. Residues: CASSVPRGGHLGTDTQYF.

The gene calls are TRBV12-5 and TRBJ2-7; D not certain. The ends were cut back, 2 bases at V and 0 bases at J, with 8 bases in the middle. The CDR3 has 14 residues. Germline V gene sequence: CDR1 LGHNT, CDR2 FRNRAP. DNA of the CDR3: TGTGCTAGTGGTTTGTCGCACAGCTCCTACGAGCAGTACTTC. It codes for CASGLSHSSYEQYF.

CDR3 amino acids: CASSTVTGELFF. Here the CDR3 DNA reads TGTGCCAGCAGCACAGTCACCGGGGAGCTGTTTTTT. This chain links TRBV9 with TRBJ2-2; D is ambiguous. Trimming cost V 4 bases and J 4 bases, with 5 bases left between them. Germline assignment: CDR1 SGDLS and CDR2 YYNGEE. This CDR3 spans 12 amino acids.

The gene calls are TRBV5-5 and TRBJ2-7, with 9 bases fitting TRBD1. CDR1 SGHKS and CDR2 YYEKEE come from the germline V gene (reference sequence). The CDR3 sequence is 14 residues long. J gave up 6 bases and V 2 bases, and 6 bases lay outside the gene matches. As DNA, the CDR3 is TGTGCCAGCAGCTTAGGACAGGGGCTAAGCGAGCAGTACTTC. Translating it yields CASSLGQGLSEQYF.

The gene calls are TRBV27 and TRBJ2-7; D is possibly TRBD1 (5 bases). The V gene's germline CDR1 is MNHEY and CDR2 SMNVEV (reference sequence). The ends were cut back, 3 bases at V and 0 bases at J, with 9 bases in the middle. The CDR3 is made up of 14 amino acids. The CDR3 nucleotides read TGTGCCAGCAGTTTGGAAAGGGGCTCCTACGAGCAGTACTTC. Translating it yields CASSLERGSYEQYF.

V usage is TRBV29-1 and J usage is TRBJ1-1, with 8 nucleotides matching TRBD1. Per germline, CDR1 SQVTM and CDR2 ANQGSEA. Trimming removed 0 bases from V and 7 bases from J; junction bases left unmatched: 7. This CDR3 spans 14 amino acids. The CDR3 DNA sequence: TGCAGCGTTGAAGATCGTCAGGGGGCCGTTGAAGCTTTCTTT. This codes for CSVEDRQGAVEAFF.